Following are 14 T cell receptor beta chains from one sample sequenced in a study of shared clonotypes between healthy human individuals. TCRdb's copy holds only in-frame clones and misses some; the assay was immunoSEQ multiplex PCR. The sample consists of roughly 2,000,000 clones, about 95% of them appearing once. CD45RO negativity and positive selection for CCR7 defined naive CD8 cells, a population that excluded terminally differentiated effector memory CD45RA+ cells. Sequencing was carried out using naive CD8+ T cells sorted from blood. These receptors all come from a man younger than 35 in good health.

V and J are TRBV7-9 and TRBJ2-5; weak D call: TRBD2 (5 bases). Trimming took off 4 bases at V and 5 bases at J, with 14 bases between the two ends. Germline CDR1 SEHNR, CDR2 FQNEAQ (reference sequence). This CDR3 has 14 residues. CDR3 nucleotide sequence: TGTGCCAGCAGCTCCCGGATAACGGGGGAGACCCAGTACTTC. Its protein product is CASSSRITGETQYF.

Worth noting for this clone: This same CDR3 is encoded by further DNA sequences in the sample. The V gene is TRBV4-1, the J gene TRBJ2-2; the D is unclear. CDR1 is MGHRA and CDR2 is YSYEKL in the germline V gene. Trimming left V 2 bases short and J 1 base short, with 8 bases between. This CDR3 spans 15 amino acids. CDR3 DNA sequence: TGCGCCAGCAGCCAAAGGGCAGGGAACACCGGGGAGCTGTTTTTT. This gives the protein CASSQRAGNTGELFF.

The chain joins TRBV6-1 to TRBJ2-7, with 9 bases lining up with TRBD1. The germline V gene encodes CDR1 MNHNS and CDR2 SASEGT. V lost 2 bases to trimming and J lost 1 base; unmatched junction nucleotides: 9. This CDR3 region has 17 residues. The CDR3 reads CASSEPLRTGESYEQYF. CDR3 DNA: TGTGCCAGCAGTGAACCTCTTCGGACAGGGGAATCCTACGAGCAGTACTTC.

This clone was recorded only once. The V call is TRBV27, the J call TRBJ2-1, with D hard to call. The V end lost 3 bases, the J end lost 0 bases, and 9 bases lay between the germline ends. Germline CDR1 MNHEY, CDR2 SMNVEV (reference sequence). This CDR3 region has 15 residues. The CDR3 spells CASSFGSFSYNEQFF. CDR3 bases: TGTGCCAGCAGTTTCGGATCTTTCTCCTACAATGAGCAGTTCTTC.

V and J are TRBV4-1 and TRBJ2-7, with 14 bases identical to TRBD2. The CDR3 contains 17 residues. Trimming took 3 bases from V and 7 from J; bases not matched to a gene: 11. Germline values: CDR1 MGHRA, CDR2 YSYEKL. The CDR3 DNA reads TGCGCCAGCAGCCATGTTACCGGGACTAGCGGGAGTAAGGAGCAGTACTTC. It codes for CASSHVTGTSGSKEQYF.

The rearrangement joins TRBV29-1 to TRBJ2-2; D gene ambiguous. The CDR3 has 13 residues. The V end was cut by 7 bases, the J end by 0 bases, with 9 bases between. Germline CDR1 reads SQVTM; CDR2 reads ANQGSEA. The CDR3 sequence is CSATPANTGELFF. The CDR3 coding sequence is TGCAGCGCGACTCCCGCGAACACCGGGGAGCTGTTTTTT.

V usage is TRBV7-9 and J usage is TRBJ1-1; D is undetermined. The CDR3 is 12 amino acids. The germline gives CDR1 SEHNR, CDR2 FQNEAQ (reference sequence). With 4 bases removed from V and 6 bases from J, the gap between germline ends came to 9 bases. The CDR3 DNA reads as TGTGCCAGCAGCTCCATGTACGCTGAAGCTTTCTTT. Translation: CASSSMYAEAFF.

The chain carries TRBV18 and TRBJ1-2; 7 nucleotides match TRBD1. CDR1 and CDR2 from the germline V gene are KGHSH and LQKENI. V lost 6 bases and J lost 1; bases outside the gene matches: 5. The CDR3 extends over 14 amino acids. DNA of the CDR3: TGTGCCAGCTCGGCGACAGGGCTTAACTATGGCTACACCTTC. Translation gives CASSATGLNYGYTF.

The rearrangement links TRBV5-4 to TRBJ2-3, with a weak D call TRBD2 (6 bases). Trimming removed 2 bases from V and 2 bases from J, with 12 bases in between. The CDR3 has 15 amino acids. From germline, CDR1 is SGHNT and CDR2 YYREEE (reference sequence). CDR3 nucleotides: TGTGCCAGCAGCTTCCTCGGGGGTAACACAGATACGCAGTATTTT. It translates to CASSFLGGNTDTQYF.

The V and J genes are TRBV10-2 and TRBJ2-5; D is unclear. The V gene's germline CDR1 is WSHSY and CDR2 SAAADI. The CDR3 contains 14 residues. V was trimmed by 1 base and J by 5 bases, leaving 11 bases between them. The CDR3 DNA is TGCGCCAGCAGTGAGTATATGGGCTCGGAGACCCAGTACTTC. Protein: CASSEYMGSETQYF.

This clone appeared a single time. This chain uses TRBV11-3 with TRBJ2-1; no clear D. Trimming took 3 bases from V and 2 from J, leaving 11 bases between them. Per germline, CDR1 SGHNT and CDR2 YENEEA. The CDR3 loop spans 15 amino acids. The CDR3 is CASSFQETPYNEQFF. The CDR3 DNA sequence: TGTGCCAGCAGCTTTCAGGAGACTCCCTACAATGAGCAGTTCTTC.

Here the CDR3 reads CASTPLGSTEAFF. The DNA for the CDR3 is TGTGCCAGCACCCCTTTGGGGTCCACTGAAGCTTTCTTT. The chain recombines TRBV27 with TRBJ1-1; D is unclear. CDR1 is MNHEY, CDR2 SMNVEV, per germline (reference sequence). Trimming left V 7 bases short and J 4 bases short, with 13 bases between. The CDR3 runs to 13 residues.

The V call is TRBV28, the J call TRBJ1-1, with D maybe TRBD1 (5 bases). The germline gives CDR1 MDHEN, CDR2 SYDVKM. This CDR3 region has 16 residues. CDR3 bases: TGTGCAATAAAAGAGTTTCGGGACCCCCGAGGAACTGAAGCTTTCTTT. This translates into CAIKEFRDPRGTEAFF.

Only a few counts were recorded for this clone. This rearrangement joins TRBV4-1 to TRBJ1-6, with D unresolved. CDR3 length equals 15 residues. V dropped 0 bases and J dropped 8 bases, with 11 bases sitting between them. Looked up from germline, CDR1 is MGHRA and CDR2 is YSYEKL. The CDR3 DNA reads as TGCGCCAGCAGCCAAGATCGGGCAGCTCATTCACCCCTCCACTTT. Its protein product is CASSQDRAAHSPLHF.